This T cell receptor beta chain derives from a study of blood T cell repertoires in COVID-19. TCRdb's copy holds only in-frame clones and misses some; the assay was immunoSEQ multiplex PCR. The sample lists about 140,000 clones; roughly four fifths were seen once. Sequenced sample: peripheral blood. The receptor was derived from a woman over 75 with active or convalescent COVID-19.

In DNA, the CDR3 is TGCAGCGTTGTCAGGGACTCCTACGAGCAGTACTTC. Protein: CSVVRDSYEQYF. This chain joins TRBV29-1 and TRBJ2-7; TRBD1 is a possible D gene (5 bases). V was cut by 4 bases and J by 0 bases, with 7 bases left in between. From germline, CDR1 is SQVTM and CDR2 ANQGSEA. This CDR3 is 12 amino acids long.